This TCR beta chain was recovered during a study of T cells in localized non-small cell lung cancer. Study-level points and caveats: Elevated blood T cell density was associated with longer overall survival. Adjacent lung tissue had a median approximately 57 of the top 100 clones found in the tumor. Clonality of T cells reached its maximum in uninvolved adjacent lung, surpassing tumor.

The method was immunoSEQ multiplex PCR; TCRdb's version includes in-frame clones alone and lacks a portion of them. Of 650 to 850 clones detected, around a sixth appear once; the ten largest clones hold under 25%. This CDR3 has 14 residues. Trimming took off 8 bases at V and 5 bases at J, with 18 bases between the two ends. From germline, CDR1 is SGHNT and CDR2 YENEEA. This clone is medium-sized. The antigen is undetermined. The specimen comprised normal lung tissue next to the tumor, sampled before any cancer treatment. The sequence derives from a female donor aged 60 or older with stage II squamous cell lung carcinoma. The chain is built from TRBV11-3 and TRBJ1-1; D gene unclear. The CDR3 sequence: CASAVGSGLTEAFF. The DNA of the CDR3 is TGTGCCAGCGCAGTCGGTTCGGGTCTGACTGAAGCTTTCTTT. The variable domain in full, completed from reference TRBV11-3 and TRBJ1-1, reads EAGVVQSPRYKIIEKKQPVAFWCNPISGHNTLYWYLQNLGQGPELLIRYENEEAVDDSQLPKDRFSAERLKGVDSTLKIQPAELGDSAVYLCASAVGSGLTEAFFGQGTRLTVV.